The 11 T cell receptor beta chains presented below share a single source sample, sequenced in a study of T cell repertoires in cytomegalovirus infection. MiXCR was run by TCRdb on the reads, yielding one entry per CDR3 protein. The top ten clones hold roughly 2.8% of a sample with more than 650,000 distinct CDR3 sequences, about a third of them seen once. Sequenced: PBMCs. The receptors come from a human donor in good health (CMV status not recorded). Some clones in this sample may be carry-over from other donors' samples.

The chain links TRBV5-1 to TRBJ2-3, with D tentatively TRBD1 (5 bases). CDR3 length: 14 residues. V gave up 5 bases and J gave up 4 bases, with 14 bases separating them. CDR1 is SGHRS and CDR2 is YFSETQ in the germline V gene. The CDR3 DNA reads TGCGCCAGCAGAAGGGGCTGGGGCCCAGATACGCAGTATTTT. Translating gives CASRRGWGPDTQYF.

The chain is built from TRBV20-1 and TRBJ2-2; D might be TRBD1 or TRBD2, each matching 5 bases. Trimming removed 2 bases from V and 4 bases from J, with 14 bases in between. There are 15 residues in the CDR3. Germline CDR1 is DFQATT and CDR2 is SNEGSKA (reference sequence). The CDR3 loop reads CSARRARGATGELFF. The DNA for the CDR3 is TGCAGTGCTAGAAGGGCGCGAGGGGCCACCGGGGAGCTGTTTTTT.

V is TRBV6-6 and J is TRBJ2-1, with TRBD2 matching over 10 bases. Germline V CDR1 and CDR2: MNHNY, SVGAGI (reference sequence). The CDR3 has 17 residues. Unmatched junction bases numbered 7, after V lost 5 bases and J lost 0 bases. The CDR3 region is CASSLAGAGLSYNEQFF. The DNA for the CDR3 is TGTGCCAGCAGTCTAGCGGGAGCCGGCCTCTCCTACAATGAGCAGTTCTTC.

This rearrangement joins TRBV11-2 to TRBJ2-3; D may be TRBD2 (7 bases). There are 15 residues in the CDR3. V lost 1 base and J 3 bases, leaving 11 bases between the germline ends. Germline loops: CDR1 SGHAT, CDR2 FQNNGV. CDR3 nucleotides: TGTGCCAGCAGCTTAGGCGGGGGCGAGACAGATACGCAGTATTTT. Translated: CASSLGGGETDTQYF.

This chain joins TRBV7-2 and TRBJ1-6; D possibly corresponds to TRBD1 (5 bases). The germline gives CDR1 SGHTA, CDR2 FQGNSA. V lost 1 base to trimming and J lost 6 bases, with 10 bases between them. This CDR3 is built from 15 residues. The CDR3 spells CASSLVQGRNSPLHF. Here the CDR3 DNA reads TGTGCCAGCAGCTTAGTCCAGGGACGTAATTCACCCCTCCACTTT.

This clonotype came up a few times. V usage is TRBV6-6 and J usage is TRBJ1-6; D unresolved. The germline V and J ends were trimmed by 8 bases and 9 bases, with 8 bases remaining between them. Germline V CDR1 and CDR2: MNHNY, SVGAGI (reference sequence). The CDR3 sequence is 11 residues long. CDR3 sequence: CASAVSSPLHF. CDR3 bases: TGTGCCAGCGCCGTTTCTTCACCCCTCCACTTT.

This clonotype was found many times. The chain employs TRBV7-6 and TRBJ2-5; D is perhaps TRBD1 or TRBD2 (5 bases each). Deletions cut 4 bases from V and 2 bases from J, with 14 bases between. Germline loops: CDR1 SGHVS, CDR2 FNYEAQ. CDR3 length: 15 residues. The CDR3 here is CASSYPGTAQETQYF. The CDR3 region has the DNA TGTGCCAGCAGCTACCCTGGGACGGCTCAAGAGACCCAGTACTTC.

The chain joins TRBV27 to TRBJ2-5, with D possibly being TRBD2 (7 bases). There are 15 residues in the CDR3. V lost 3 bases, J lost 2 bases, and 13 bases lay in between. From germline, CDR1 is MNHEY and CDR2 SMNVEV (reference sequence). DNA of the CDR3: TGTGCCAGCAGTTTCAGAGGGAGGGGGCAAGAGACCCAGTACTTC. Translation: CASSFRGRGQETQYF.

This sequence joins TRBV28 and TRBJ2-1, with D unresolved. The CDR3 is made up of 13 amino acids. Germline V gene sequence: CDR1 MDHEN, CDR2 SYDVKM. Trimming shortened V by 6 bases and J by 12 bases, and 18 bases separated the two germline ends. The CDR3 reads CASSLRSRRTQFF. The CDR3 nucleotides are TGTGCCAGCAGCCTACGGAGCCGTAGGACGCAGTTCTTC.

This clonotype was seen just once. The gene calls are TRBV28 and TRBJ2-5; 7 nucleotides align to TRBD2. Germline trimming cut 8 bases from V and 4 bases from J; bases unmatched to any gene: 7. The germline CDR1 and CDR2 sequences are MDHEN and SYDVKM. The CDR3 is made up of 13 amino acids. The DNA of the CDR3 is TGTGCCAGCCGCCTTTCGGGAGGAGAGACCCAGTACTTC. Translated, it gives CASRLSGGETQYF.

The DNA of the CDR3 is TGTGCCAGCTCACCGTCCATCCAGCATGAAGCTTTCTTT. This codes for CASSPSIQHEAFF. The V and J genes are TRBV18 and TRBJ1-1; D is unresolved. The CDR3 loop spans 13 amino acids. V lost 3 bases and J 7 bases, leaving 12 bases between the germline ends. Looked up from germline, CDR1 is KGHSH and CDR2 is LQKENI.